This T cell receptor beta chain originates from a study of T cell changes during pregnancy in multiple sclerosis. TCRdb's table, derived via immunoSEQ multiplex PCR, lists solely in-frame clones and lacks some. The sample consists of around 39,000 clones, over 80% of them appearing once. The germline gives CDR1 GTSNPN, CDR2 SVGIG (reference sequence). The trim removed 1 base at V and 5 bases at J, leaving 8 bases unmatched. The CDR3 has 14 amino acids. This receptor was identified in a female donor with multiple sclerosis, enrolled in a pregnancy study. Input material: PBMCs (not recorded whether the cells were cultured). The gene calls are TRBV30 and TRBJ2-7, with 7 bases that match TRBD1. CDR3 nucleotide sequence: TGTGCCTGGAGTGAAGGGGGCGCTTCCCACGAGCAGTACTTC. Protein product: CAWSEGGASHEQYF.